The source of this TCR beta chain is a study of T cell responses to AZD1222 COVID-19 vaccine. Worth noting for this clone: Its antigen is currently unknown.

Sequenced by immunoSEQ multiplex PCR; TCRdb stores in-frame clones only, minus some. The sample has 100,000 to 120,000 clones; approximately 94% are singletons. The CDR3 is made up of 15 amino acids. The germline gives CDR1 SEHNR, CDR2 FQNEAQ (reference sequence). Trimming took off 0 bases at V and 11 bases at J, with 14 bases between the two ends. Study-level results: Clonal diversity was possibly underestimated, and white British individuals and females predominated among donors.

This chain connects TRBV7-9 to TRBJ2-6; a possible D gene is TRBD1 (6 bases). This receptor was obtained from an adult who received the AZD1222 COVID-19 vaccine. The specimen comprised peripheral blood, sampled 28 days after the second AZD1222 dose. CDR3 sequence: CASSLAQGLGDVLTF. The CDR3 nucleotides read TGTGCCAGCAGCTTAGCCCAGGGGTTGGGTGACGTCCTGACTTTC.